This T cell receptor beta chain was observed in a study of OX40 agonist ivuxolimab in advanced cancers. Germline V gene sequence: CDR1 MNHNS, CDR2 SASEGT. V was shortened by 5 bases and J by 0 bases, with 7 bases between the two germline ends. CDR3 length: 14 amino acids. Generated by immunoSEQ multiplex PCR, the TCRdb table keeps only in-frame clones and is missing some. The sample contains some 70,000 clones, less than 95% of which appear only once. This TCR was sampled from an adult with an advanced solid tumor such as melanoma, head and neck, liver or kidney cancer. This material consisted of CD4+ or CD8+ T cells sorted from blood, taken in a trial of the OX40 agonist ivuxolimab. The chain links TRBV6-1 to TRBJ1-4, with D uncertain. The CDR3 DNA sequence: TGTGCCAGCAGTAAAAGAGCAACTAATGAAAAACTGTTTTTT. This gives the protein CASSKRATNEKLFF.